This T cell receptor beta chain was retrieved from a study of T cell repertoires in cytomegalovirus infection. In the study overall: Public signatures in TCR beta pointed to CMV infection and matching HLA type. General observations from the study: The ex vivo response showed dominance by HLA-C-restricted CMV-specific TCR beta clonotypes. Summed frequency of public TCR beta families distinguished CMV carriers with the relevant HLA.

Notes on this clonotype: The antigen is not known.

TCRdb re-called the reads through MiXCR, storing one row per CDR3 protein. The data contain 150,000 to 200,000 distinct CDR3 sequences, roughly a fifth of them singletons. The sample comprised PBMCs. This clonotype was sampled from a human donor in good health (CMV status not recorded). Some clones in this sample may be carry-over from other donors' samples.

For the CDR3, the DNA is TGTGCCAGCAGCGTCGACAGGGTTAACTATGGCTACACCTTC. Translation: CASSVDRVNYGYTF. V and J are TRBV7-3 and TRBJ1-2, with 7 bases that match TRBD1. The CDR3 is made up of 14 amino acids. With V trimmed by 5 bases and J by 1 base, 4 bases remained unmatched. Germline CDR1 SGHTA, CDR2 FQGTGA.